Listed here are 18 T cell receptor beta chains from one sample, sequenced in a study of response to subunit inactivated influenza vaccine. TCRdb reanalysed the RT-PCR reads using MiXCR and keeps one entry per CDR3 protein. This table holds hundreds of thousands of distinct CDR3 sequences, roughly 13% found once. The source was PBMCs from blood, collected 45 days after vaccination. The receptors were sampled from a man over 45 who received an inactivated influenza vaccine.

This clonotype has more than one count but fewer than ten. CDR3 DNA: TGTGCCAGCAGGCGTACTAGCGGGGCAGGTGATACGCAGTATTTT. Translation: CASRRTSGAGDTQYF. This chain joins TRBV12-3 or TRBV12-4 and TRBJ2-3, with 10 bases matching TRBD2. The length of the CDR3 is 15 residues. V lost 6 bases, J lost 6 bases, and 9 bases stayed unmatched.

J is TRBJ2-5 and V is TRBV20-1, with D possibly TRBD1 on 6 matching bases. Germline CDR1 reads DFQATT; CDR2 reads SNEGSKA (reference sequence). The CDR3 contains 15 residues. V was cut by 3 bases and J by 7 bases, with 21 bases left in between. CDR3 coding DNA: TGCAGTGCTAGCCTTGGGACACCCGTTTTTGGGACCCAGTACTTC. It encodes CSASLGTPVFGTQYF.

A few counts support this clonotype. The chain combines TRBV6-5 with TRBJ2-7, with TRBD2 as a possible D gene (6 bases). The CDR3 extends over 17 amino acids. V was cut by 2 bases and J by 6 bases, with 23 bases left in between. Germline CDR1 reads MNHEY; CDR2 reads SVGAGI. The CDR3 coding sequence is TGTGCCAGCAGTTACGCGGGAATCTCCCTGGAGTGGTCCGAGCAGTACTTC. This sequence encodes CASSYAGISLEWSEQYF.

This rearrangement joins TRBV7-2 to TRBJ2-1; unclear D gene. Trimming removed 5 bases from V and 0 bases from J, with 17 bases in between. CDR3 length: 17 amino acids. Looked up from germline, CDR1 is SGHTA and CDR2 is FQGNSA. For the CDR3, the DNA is TGTGCCAGCAGCCCTCAGCCCGGCACGAGCTCCTACAATGAGCAGTTCTTC. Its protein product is CASSPQPGTSSYNEQFF.

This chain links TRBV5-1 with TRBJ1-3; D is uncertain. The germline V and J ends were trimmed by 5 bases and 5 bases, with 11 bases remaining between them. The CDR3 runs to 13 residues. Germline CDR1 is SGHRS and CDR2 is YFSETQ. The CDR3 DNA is TGCGCCAGCAGTGAAGACACCAGAAACACCATATATTTT. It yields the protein CASSEDTRNTIYF.

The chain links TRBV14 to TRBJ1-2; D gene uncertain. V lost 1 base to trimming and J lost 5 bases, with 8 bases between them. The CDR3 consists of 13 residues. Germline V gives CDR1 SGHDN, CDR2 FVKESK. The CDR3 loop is CASSQGPLYGYTF. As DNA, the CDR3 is TGTGCCAGCAGCCAAGGACCGCTATATGGCTACACCTTC.

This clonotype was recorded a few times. CDR3 protein: CASSKTTENTEAFF. CDR3 DNA: TGTGCCAGCAGCAAGACGACGGAGAACACTGAAGCTTTCTTT. The chain employs TRBV12-3 or TRBV12-4 and TRBJ1-1, with no clear D. The CDR3 totals 14 residues. With 6 bases removed from V and 1 base from J, the gap between germline ends came to 12 bases.

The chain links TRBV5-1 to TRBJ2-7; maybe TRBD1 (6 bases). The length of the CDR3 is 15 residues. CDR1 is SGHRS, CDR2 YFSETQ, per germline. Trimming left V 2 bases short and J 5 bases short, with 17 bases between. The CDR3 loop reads CASSFDKGGSHEQYF. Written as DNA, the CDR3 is TGCGCCAGCAGCTTCGATAAAGGGGGTTCCCACGAGCAGTACTTC.

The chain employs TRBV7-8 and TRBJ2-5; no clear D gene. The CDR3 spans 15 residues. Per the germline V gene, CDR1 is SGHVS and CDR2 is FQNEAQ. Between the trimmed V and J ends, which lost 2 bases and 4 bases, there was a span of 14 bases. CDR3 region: CASSLRVSLGETQYF. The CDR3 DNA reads TGTGCCAGCAGCTTAAGGGTTTCTCTGGGAGAGACCCAGTACTTC.

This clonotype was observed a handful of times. DNA of the CDR3: TGTGCCAGCAGCCCAGCCCGACAGGGCCCAGAGACCCAGTACTTC. Translation: CASSPARQGPETQYF. The gene calls are TRBV7-9 and TRBJ2-5, with 7 bases matching TRBD1. Germline V gene data show CDR1 as SEHNR and CDR2 as FQNEAQ (reference sequence). This CDR3 is 15 amino acids long. Trimming at V came to 5 bases and at J to 4 bases, leaving 10 bases not matched to a gene.

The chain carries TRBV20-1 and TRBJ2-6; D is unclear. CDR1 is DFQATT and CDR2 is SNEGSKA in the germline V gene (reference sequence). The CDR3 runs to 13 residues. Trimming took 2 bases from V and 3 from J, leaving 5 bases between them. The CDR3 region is CSARPGGANVLTF. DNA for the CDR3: TGCAGTGCTAGACCGGGTGGGGCCAACGTCCTGACTTTC.

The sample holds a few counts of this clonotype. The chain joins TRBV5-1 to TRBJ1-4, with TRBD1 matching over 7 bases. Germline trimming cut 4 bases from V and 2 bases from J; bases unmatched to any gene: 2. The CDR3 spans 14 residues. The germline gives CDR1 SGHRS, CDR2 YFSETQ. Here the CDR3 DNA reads TGCGCCAGCAGCCCAGGGGGGACTAATGAAAAACTGTTTTTT. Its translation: CASSPGGTNEKLFF.

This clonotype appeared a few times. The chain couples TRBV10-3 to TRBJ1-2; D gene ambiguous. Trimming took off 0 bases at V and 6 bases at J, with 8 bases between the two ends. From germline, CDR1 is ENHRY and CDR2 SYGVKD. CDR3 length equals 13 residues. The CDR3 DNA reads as TGTGCCATCAGTGAGTCTCCGGAAGATGGCTACACCTTC. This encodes CAISESPEDGYTF.

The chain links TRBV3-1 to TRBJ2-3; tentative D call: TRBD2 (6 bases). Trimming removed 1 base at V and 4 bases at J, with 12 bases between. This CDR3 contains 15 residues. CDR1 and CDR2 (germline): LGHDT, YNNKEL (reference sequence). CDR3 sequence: CASSQVGSGPDTQYF. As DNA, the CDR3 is TGTGCCAGCAGCCAAGTCGGGAGCGGTCCAGATACGCAGTATTTT.

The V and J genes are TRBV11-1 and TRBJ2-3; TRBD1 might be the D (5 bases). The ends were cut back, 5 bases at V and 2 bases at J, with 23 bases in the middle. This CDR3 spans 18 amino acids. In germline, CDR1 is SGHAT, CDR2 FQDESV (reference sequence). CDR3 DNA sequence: TGTGCCAGCAGCCTACCGACGGCCGGAGACAGCTTCACAGATACGCAGTATTTT. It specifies CASSLPTAGDSFTDTQYF.

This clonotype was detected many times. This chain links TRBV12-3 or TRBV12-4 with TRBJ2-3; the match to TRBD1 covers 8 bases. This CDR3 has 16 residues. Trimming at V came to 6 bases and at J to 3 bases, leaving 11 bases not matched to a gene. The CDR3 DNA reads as TGTGCCAGCAGAAGCCCGGACAGGGCAAATACAGATACGCAGTATTTT. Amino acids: CASRSPDRANTDTQYF.

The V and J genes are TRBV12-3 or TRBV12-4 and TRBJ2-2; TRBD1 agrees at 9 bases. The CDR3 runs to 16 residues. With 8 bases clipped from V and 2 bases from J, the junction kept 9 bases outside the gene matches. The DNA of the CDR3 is TGTGCCAGCGCCCCCGGGACAGGGAGTAACACCGGGGAGCTGTTTTTT. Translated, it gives CASAPGTGSNTGELFF.

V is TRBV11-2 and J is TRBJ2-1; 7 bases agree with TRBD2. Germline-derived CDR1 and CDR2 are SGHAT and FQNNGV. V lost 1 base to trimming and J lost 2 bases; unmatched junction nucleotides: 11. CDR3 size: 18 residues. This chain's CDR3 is CASSLGFGGEHAYNEQFF. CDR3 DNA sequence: TGTGCCAGCAGCTTAGGGTTTGGGGGGGAGCACGCCTACAATGAGCAGTTCTTC.